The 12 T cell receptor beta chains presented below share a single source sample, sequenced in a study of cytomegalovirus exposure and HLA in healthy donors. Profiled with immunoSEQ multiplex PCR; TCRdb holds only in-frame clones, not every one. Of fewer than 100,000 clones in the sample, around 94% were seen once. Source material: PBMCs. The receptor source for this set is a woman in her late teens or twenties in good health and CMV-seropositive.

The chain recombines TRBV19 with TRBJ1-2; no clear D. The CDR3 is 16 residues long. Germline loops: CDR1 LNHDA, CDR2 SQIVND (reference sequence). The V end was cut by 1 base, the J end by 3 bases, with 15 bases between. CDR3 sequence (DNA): TGTGCCAGTAGTATAGGAGGCCCGGGAAGGGACTATGGCTACACCTTC. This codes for CASSIGGPGRDYGYTF.

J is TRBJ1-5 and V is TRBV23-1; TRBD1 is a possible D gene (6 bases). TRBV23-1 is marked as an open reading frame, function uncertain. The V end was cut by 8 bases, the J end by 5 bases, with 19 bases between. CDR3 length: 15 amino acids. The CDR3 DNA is TGCGCCAGCCCCCTGGGGCAGGGGCGAGATCAGCCCCAGCATTTT. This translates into CASPLGQGRDQPQHF.

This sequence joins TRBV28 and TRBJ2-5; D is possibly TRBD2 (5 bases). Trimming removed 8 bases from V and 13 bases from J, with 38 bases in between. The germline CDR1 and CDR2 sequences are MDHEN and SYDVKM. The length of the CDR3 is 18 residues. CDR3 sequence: CASGRRVPAGPLLRLSYF. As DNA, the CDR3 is TGTGCCAGCGGGCGAAGGGTGCCGGCGGGCCCTCTCTTGAGGCTCTCGTACTTC.

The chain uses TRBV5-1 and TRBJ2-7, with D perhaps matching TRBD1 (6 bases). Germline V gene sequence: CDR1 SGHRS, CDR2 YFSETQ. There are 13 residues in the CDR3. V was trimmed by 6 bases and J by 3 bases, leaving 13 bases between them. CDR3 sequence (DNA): TGCGCCAGCAAAACCGGGACAAACTACGAGCAGTACTTC. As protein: CASKTGTNYEQYF. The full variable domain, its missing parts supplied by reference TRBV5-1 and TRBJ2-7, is KAGVTQTPRYLIKTRGQQVTLSCSPISGHRSVSWYQQTPGQGLQFLFEYFSETQRNKGNFPGRFSGRQFSNSRSEMNVSTLELGDSALYLCASKTGTNYEQYFGPGTRLTVT.

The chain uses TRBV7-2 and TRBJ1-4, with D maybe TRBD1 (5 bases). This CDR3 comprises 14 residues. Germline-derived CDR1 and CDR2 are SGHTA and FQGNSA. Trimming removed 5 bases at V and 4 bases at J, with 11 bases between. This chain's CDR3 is CASSKRRGNEKLFF. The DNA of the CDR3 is TGTGCCAGCAGCAAGCGGAGGGGTAATGAAAAACTGTTTTTT.

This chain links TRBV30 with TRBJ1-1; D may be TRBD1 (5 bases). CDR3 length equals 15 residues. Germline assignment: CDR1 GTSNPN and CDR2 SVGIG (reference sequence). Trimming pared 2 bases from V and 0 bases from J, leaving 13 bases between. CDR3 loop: CAWSRQFHLNTEAFF. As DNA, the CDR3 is TGTGCCTGGAGTCGACAGTTCCACCTGAACACTGAAGCTTTCTTT.

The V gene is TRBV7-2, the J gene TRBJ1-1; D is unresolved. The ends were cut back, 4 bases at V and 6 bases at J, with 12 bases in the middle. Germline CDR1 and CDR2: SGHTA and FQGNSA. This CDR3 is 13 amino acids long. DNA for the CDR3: TGTGCCAGCAGCTACAGCCTCGGCGCTGAAGCTTTCTTT. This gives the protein CASSYSLGAEAFF.

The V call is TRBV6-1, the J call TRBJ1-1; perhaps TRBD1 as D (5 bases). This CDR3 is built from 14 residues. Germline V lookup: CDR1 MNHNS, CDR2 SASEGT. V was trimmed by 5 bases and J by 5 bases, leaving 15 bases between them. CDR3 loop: CASSLWGGATEAFF. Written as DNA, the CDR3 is TGTGCCAGCAGTCTCTGGGGGGGAGCTACTGAAGCTTTCTTT.

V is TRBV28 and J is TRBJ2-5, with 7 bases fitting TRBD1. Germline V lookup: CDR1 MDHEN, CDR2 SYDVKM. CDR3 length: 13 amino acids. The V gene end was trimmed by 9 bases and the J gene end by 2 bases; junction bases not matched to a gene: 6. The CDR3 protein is CASQRDRQETQYF. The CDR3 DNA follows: TGTGCCAGTCAAAGGGACAGACAAGAGACCCAGTACTTC.

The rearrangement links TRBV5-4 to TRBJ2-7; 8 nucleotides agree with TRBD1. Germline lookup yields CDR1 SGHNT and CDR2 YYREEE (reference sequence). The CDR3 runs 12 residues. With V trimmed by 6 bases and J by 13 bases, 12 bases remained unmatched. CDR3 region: CASTAGWTGLYF. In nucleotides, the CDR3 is TGTGCCAGCACCGCGGGTTGGACAGGGTTATACTTC.

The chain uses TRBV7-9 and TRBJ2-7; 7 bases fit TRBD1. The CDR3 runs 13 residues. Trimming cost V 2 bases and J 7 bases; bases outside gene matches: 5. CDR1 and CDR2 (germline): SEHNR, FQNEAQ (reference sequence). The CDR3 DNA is TGTGCCAGCAGCTTACCCGACAGGGAAGAGCAGTACTTC. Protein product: CASSLPDREEQYF.

The CDR3 loop is CASSQGQAPEKLFF. The CDR3 nucleotides are TGTGCCAGCAGCCAGGGACAGGCCCCTGAAAAACTGTTTTTT. The rearrangement joins TRBV7-9 to TRBJ1-4, with 8 bases fitting TRBD1. The germline V gene has CDR1 SEHNR and CDR2 FQNEAQ (reference sequence). The CDR3 runs 14 residues. V was clipped by 5 bases and J by 7 bases; unmatched bases: 6.